The 19 T cell receptor beta chains presented below share a single source sample, sequenced in a study of blood T cell repertoires in COVID-19. TCRdb keeps only in-frame clones here, not all; method: immunoSEQ multiplex PCR. The sample shows approximately 240,000 clones, approximately 83% of them seen only once. The material sequenced was peripheral blood. The receptor source for this set is a woman aged 25 to 39 who had recovered from COVID-19.

This chain connects TRBV5-1 to TRBJ2-1, with 8 bases fitting TRBD2. The V gene end was trimmed by 0 bases and the J gene end by 6 bases; junction bases not matched to a gene: 8. This CDR3 region has 16 residues. Germline V gives CDR1 SGHRS, CDR2 YFSETQ. CDR3 in DNA: TGCGCCAGCAGCTTGGCCCCGGGGGGGCAGAGCAATGAGCAGTTCTTC. The encoded protein is CASSLAPGGQSNEQFF.

The gene calls are TRBV30 and TRBJ2-5, with 10 bases aligning to TRBD2. Per germline, CDR1 GTSNPN and CDR2 SVGIG (reference sequence). The CDR3 covers 15 residues. The J segment lost 5 bases and the V segment lost 0 bases, leaving 6 bases of the junction unmatched. The CDR3 DNA reads as TGTGCCTGGAGTGTACTAGCGGGGTCGTGGGAGACCCAGTACTTC. Protein product: CAWSVLAGSWETQYF.

The chain joins TRBV27 to TRBJ1-2; 7 bases match TRBD1. The length of the CDR3 is 16 residues. Germline lookup yields CDR1 MNHEY and CDR2 SMNVEV (reference sequence). The V gene end was trimmed by 5 bases and the J gene end by 4 bases; junction bases not matched to a gene: 13. In nucleotides, the CDR3 is TGTGCCAGCAGTAGAAATCGACAGGGATTAGGCTATGGCTACACCTTC. This codes for CASSRNRQGLGYGYTF.

The chain is built from TRBV19 and TRBJ2-7; 9 bases fit TRBD1. The CDR3 is 15 amino acids. The V gene end was trimmed by 6 bases and the J gene end by 3 bases; junction bases not matched to a gene: 9. Germline assignment: CDR1 LNHDA and CDR2 SQIVND (reference sequence). CDR3 sequence: CASRASGTGLYEQYF. The CDR3 DNA follows: TGTGCCAGTAGAGCCTCCGGGACAGGGCTCTACGAGCAGTACTTC.

The chain couples TRBV14 to TRBJ2-3; 9 bases agree with TRBD2. Germline CDR1 SGHDN, CDR2 FVKESK. V was clipped by 1 base and J by 3 bases; unmatched bases: 8. The CDR3 is 17 amino acids. Here the CDR3 reads CASSQGPLAGTTDTQYF. CDR3 nucleotides: TGTGCCAGCAGCCAAGGCCCCCTAGCGGGGACTACAGATACGCAGTATTTT.

As DNA, the CDR3 is TGTGCCAGTAGTCCCTCCCGTGCCGGGGAGCTGTTTTTT. Translating gives CASSPSRAGELFF. This chain joins TRBV19 and TRBJ2-2; no clear D. Trimming left V 5 bases short and J 6 bases short, with 10 bases between. This CDR3 region has 13 residues. The germline V gene encodes CDR1 LNHDA and CDR2 SQIVND (reference sequence). The entire variable domain, with the rest obtained from reference TRBV19 and TRBJ2-2, is as follows: DGGITQSPKYLFRKEGQNVTLSCEQNLNHDAMYWYRQDPGQGLRLIYYSQIVNDFQKGDIAEGYSVSREKKESFPLTVTSAQKNPTAFYLCASSPSRAGELFFGEGSRLTVL.

The chain employs TRBV15 and TRBJ2-5; 8 bases agree with TRBD2. The CDR3 extends over 12 amino acids. The germline gives CDR1 LNHNV, CDR2 YYDKDF (reference sequence). Losses at the gene ends were 5 bases for V and 5 bases for J; bases not matched to a gene: 1. The CDR3 region has the DNA TGTGCCACCAGCCCGGGGGGGGAGACCCAGTACTTC. It encodes CATSPGGETQYF.

Written as DNA, the CDR3 is TGTGCCAGCAGTTATCTCGTGTTGTTAGGGGGATATTACTATGGCTACACCTTC. This sequence encodes CASSYLVLLGGYYYGYTF. The V gene is TRBV6-2 or TRBV6-3, the J gene TRBJ1-2, with D maybe TRBD1 (6 bases). The V gene lost 3 bases and the J gene lost 3 bases, with 23 bases spanning the gap. The CDR3 has 18 amino acids. Looked up from germline, CDR1 is MNHEY and CDR2 is SVGEGT.

V usage is TRBV5-1 and J usage is TRBJ2-3; 10 bases are shared with TRBD2. The trim removed 4 bases at V and 4 bases at J, leaving 3 bases unmatched. This CDR3 is built from 14 residues. The V gene's germline CDR1 is SGHRS and CDR2 YFSETQ. The DNA for the CDR3 is TGCGCCAGCAGCCCAGGGACTAGCGCAGATACGCAGTATTTT. Translating it yields CASSPGTSADTQYF.

This chain links TRBV5-1 with TRBJ1-3, with TRBD1 matching 7 bases. CDR3 length equals 14 residues. The V gene end was trimmed by 2 bases and the J gene end by 8 bases; junction bases not matched to a gene: 7. Germline loops: CDR1 SGHRS, CDR2 YFSETQ. The CDR3 DNA is TGCGCCAGCAGCTTCACAGGGGCCGCTGACACCATATATTTT. Its protein product is CASSFTGAADTIYF.

The V and J genes are TRBV4-2 and TRBJ2-3, with 7 bases lining up with TRBD1. The germline CDR1 and CDR2 sequences are LGHNA and YNFKEQ. V was clipped by 0 bases and J by 4 bases; unmatched bases: 13. This CDR3 has 18 amino acids. The CDR3 bases are TGTGCCAGCAGCCAAGACACAAGGTTGGACAGGCCCCCAGATACGCAGTATTTT. This translates into CASSQDTRLDRPPDTQYF.

This rearrangement joins TRBV4-2 to TRBJ2-7, with TRBD2 identical over 8 bases. V shed 0 bases, J shed 2 bases, and the junction held 3 bases outside the gene matches. There are 15 residues in the CDR3. Germline assignment: CDR1 LGHNA and CDR2 YNFKEQ. CDR3 sequence (DNA): TGTGCCAGCAGCCAAGAGGCCGGGGGGGCCTACGAGCAGTACTTC. Encoded protein: CASSQEAGGAYEQYF.

This chain links TRBV11-3 with TRBJ1-5; 8 bases map to TRBD1. This CDR3 contains 17 residues. The ends lost 2 bases at V and 0 bases at J; junction bases unmatched: 6. Per the germline V gene, CDR1 is SGHNT and CDR2 is YENEEA. CDR3 in amino acids: CASSLPSGGGSNQPQHF. In DNA form, the CDR3 reads TGTGCCAGCAGCTTACCCTCAGGGGGCGGTAGCAATCAGCCCCAGCATTTT.

The chain uses TRBV29-1 and TRBJ2-1, with 8 bases that match TRBD1. Unmatched junction bases numbered 2, after V lost 6 bases and J lost 1 base. The germline V gene encodes CDR1 SQVTM and CDR2 ANQGSEA. This CDR3 has 13 residues. In DNA, the CDR3 is TGCAGCGTGAACAGGGGGTCCTACAATGAGCAGTTCTTC. Translating it yields CSVNRGSYNEQFF.

This chain connects TRBV7-9 to TRBJ1-6; TRBD1 aligns across 11 bases. Germline values: CDR1 SEHNR, CDR2 FQNEAQ (reference sequence). This CDR3 has 20 residues. The ends lost 5 bases at V and 4 bases at J; junction bases unmatched: 16. CDR3 region: CASSNQRDRGSWGYNSPLHF. CDR3 bases: TGTGCCAGCAGCAACCAGAGGGACAGGGGGAGTTGGGGTTATAATTCACCCCTCCACTTT.

The rearrangement uses TRBV13 and TRBJ2-5, with 8 bases matching TRBD2. Germline V CDR1 and CDR2: PRHDT, FYEKMQ (reference sequence). CDR3 length: 14 amino acids. The ends lost 3 bases at V and 1 base at J; junction bases unmatched: 1. The CDR3 loop reads CASSLRGAQETQYF. Here the CDR3 DNA reads TGTGCCAGCAGCTTGCGGGGGGCCCAAGAGACCCAGTACTTC.

This clone was seen once. This chain connects TRBV2 to TRBJ2-7; 7 nucleotides line up with TRBD2. Trimming removed 5 bases from V and 5 bases from J; junction bases left unmatched: 6. The CDR3 length is 13 residues. Germline loops: CDR1 SNHLY, CDR2 FYNNEI. CDR3 amino acids: CASSSGVGNEQYF. The CDR3 bases are TGTGCCAGCAGTAGCGGGGTCGGGAACGAGCAGTACTTC. Complete variable domain (other parts from reference TRBV2 and TRBJ2-7): EPEVTQTPSHQVTQMGQEVILRCVPISNHLYFYWYRQILGQKVEFLVSFYNNEISEKSEIFDDQFSVERPDGSNFTLKIRSTKLEDSAMYFCASSSGVGNEQYFGPGTRLTVT.

This CDR3 is CASSDLGQEAFF. CDR3 bases: TGTGCCAGCAGTGACTTGGGACAGGAAGCTTTCTTT. The chain is built from TRBV6-2 or TRBV6-3 and TRBJ1-1, with 7 bases matching TRBD1. The V gene end was trimmed by 5 bases and the J gene end by 8 bases; junction bases not matched to a gene: 5. The CDR3 is 12 amino acids. CDR1 is MNHEY and CDR2 is SVGEGT in the germline V gene.

This clone was detected many times. The V call is TRBV11-2, the J call TRBJ2-5; TRBD2 is a possible D gene (6 bases). The CDR3 contains 18 residues. CDR1 is SGHAT, CDR2 FQNNGV, per germline. V dropped 5 bases and J dropped 2 bases, with 24 bases sitting between them. CDR3 sequence (DNA): TGTGCCAGCAGCCACCGGTGGGAGGAGACTGCAGGACAAGAGACCCAGTACTTC. Residues: CASSHRWEETAGQETQYF.